Listed here are 12 T cell receptor beta chains from one sample, sequenced in a study of blood T cell repertoires in COVID-19. The protocol was immunoSEQ multiplex PCR, while the TCRdb copy is restricted to in-frame clones and leaves out a portion. Of around 200,000 clones listed, about 85% are singletons. The source material was peripheral blood. These TCRs come from an elderly woman with active or convalescent COVID-19.

The chain employs TRBV7-9 and TRBJ1-6; no firm D call. The germline V and J ends were trimmed by 11 bases and 0 bases, with 8 bases remaining between them. The CDR3 runs 13 residues. Germline assignment: CDR1 SEHNR and CDR2 FQNEAQ (reference sequence). The CDR3 protein is CASRSSYNSPLHF. The CDR3 DNA is TGTGCCTCGCGGAGCTCCTATAATTCACCCCTCCACTTT.

The V and J genes are TRBV3-1 (or the pseudogene TRBV3-2) and TRBJ2-5; TRBD1 aligns across 8 bases. This CDR3 has 16 amino acids. V lost 4 bases and J lost 3; bases outside the gene matches: 10. Germline-derived CDR1 and CDR2 are LGHDT and YNNKEL (reference sequence). CDR3 DNA sequence: TGTGCCAGCAGCCTTCAGGGGGCGAGGCCAAAAGAGACCCAGTACTTC. Translated, it gives CASSLQGARPKETQYF.

This rearrangement joins TRBV18 to TRBJ1-4; D is undetermined. The CDR3 spans 14 residues. The V gene lost 6 bases and the J gene lost 4 bases, with 12 bases spanning the gap. Germline assignment: CDR1 KGHSH and CDR2 LQKENI. The CDR3 nucleotides read TGTGCCAGCTCTCCCCAGGTGATTAATGAAAAACTGTTTTTT. This translates into CASSPQVINEKLFF.

V is TRBV6-2 or TRBV6-3 and J is TRBJ2-1, with 10 bases matching TRBD2. This CDR3 has 17 amino acids. CDR1 and CDR2 from the germline V gene are MNHEY and SVGEGT. Trimming at V came to 3 bases and at J to 2 bases, leaving 7 bases not matched to a gene. The CDR3 is CASSYRPSGSTYNEQFF. The CDR3 nucleotides read TGTGCCAGCAGTTATAGGCCTAGCGGGAGTACCTACAATGAGCAGTTCTTC.

The J gene is TRBJ1-4, the V gene TRBV7-2, with a weak D call TRBD1 (5 bases). This CDR3 comprises 15 residues. Germline CDR1 is SGHTA and CDR2 is FQGNSA. The germline V and J ends were trimmed by 2 bases and 8 bases, with 15 bases remaining between them. The CDR3 region is CASSLRGHSEEKLFF. The CDR3 region has the DNA TGTGCCAGCAGCTTAAGGGGTCACTCCGAGGAAAAACTGTTTTTT.

CDR3 loop: CAISGKTSGPQWEETQYF. The CDR3 DNA is TGTGCCATCAGTGGGAAGACTAGCGGGCCACAATGGGAAGAGACCCAGTACTTC. This sequence joins TRBV10-3 and TRBJ2-5; 10 bases align to TRBD2. The germline V gene encodes CDR1 ENHRY and CDR2 SYGVKD. The ends lost 4 bases at V and 3 bases at J; junction bases unmatched: 14. This CDR3 is built from 18 residues.

This clone was counted a single time. The same CDR3 also results from other DNA sequences found in this sample. The chain couples TRBV7-2 to TRBJ2-5; TRBD2 matches 14 bases. J gave up 1 base and V 5 bases, and 3 bases lay outside the gene matches. This CDR3 has 16 amino acids. The germline V gene encodes CDR1 SGHTA and CDR2 FQGNSA. CDR3 nucleotides: TGTGCCAGCAGCCTAGGACTAGCGGGAGGCCAAGAGACCCAGTACTTC. It codes for CASSLGLAGGQETQYF.

The J gene is TRBJ2-3, the V gene TRBV6-5; D unresolved. The germline CDR1 and CDR2 sequences are MNHEY and SVGAGI. The germline V and J ends were trimmed by 6 bases and 4 bases, with 5 bases remaining between them. CDR3 length: 11 residues. CDR3 protein: CASSRADTQYF. Written as DNA, the CDR3 is TGTGCCAGCAGCCGAGCAGATACGCAGTATTTT.

This clone was recorded only once. The V gene is TRBV5-1, the J gene TRBJ1-5; 8 bases map to TRBD1. The V segment lost 5 bases and the J segment 4 bases; nucleotides outside the gene matches: 8. This CDR3 is built from 15 residues. The germline gives CDR1 SGHRS, CDR2 YFSETQ. CDR3 coding DNA: TGCGCCAGCAGTCGGGGGACAGGATTAAATCAGCCCCAGCATTTT. Its protein is CASSRGTGLNQPQHF. Filled out from reference TRBV5-1 and TRBJ1-5, the complete variable domain reads KAGVTQTPRYLIKTRGQQVTLSCSPISGHRSVSWYQQTPGQGLQFLFEYFSETQRNKGNFPGRFSGRQFSNSRSEMNVSTLELGDSALYLCASSRGTGLNQPQHFGDGTRLSIL.

The CDR3 DNA sequence: TGTGCCAGCAGCTTAGGCTATAGGGACAAAGAGACCCAGTACTTC. This encodes CASSLGYRDKETQYF. The chain is built from TRBV7-9 and TRBJ2-5, with D tentatively TRBD1 (6 bases). This CDR3 comprises 15 residues. V was clipped by 1 base and J by 3 bases, with 12 bases between them. Germline-derived CDR1 and CDR2 are SEHNR and FQNEAQ (reference sequence).

This clone has more than one count but fewer than ten. This rearrangement joins TRBV5-5 to TRBJ2-5; TRBD2 agrees at 11 bases. Germline assignment: CDR1 SGHKS and CDR2 YYEKEE (reference sequence). The V segment lost 3 bases and the J segment 4 bases; nucleotides outside the gene matches: 8. This CDR3 spans 16 amino acids. The CDR3 DNA reads as TGTGCCAGCAGCTCCTCGGGACTAGCGGTTCTAGAGACCCAGTACTTC. This codes for CASSSSGLAVLETQYF.

The chain combines TRBV12-3 or TRBV12-4 with TRBJ2-2; unclear D gene. Trimming took off 5 bases at V and 5 bases at J, with 6 bases between the two ends. The CDR3 has 12 amino acids. CDR3 bases: TGTGCCAGCAGTCCGAGAACCGGGGAGCTGTTTTTT. Its translation: CASSPRTGELFF.